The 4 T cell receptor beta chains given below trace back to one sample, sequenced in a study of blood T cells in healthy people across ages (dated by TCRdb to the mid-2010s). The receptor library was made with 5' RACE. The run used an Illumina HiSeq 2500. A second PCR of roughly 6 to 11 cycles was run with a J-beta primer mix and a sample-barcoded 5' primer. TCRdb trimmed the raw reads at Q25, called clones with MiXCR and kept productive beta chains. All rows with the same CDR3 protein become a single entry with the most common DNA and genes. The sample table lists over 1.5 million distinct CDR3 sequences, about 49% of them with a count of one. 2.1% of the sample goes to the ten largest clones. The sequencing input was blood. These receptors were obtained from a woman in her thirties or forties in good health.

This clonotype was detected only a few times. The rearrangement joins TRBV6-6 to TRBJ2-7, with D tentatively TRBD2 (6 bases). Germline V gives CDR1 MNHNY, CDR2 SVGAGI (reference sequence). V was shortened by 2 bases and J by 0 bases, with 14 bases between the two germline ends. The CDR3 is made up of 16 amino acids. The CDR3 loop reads CASSYGGVGVSYEQYF. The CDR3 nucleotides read TGTGCCAGCAGTTACGGAGGGGTAGGCGTCTCCTACGAGCAGTACTTC.

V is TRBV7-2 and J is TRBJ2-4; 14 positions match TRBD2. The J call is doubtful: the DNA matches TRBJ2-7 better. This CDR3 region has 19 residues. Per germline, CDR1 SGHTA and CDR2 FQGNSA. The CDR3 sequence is CASSAPTSGGASSPYEQYF. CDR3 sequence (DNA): TGTGCCAGCAGCGCTCCGACTAGCGGGGGGGCCTCCTCCCCCTACGAGCAGTACTTC.

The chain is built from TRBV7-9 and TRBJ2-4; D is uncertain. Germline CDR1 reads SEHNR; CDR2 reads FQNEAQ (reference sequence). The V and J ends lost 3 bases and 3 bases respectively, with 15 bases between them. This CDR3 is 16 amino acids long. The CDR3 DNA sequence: TGTGCCAGCAGCTTGCTCTCTACTTGGGGCAAAAACATTCAGTACTTC. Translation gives CASSLLSTWGKNIQYF. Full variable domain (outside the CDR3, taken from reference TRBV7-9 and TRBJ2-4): DTGVSQNPRHKITKRGQNVTFRCDPISEHNRLYWYRQTLGQGPEFLTYFQNEAQLEKSRLLSDRFSAERPKGSFSTLEIQRTEQGDSAMYLCASSLLSTWGKNIQYFGAGTRLSVL.

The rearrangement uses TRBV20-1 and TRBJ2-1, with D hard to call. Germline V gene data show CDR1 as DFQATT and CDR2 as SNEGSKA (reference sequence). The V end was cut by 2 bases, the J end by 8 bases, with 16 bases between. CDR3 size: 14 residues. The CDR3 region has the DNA TGCAGTGCTAGACGAACGAGACTCAACGATGAGCAGTTCTTC. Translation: CSARRTRLNDEQFF.